One and the same sample provided the 25 T cell receptor beta chains below, sequenced in a study of CDR3 diversity in severe acne. MiXCR was run by TCRdb on the PCR reads, yielding one entry per CDR3 protein. Of 90,000 or so distinct CDR3 sequences in the sample, roughly half were seen once. The sample was blood. The receptors here all came from a male donor in good health, serving as a control.

This chain joins TRBV5-1 and TRBJ2-7; perhaps TRBD1 as D (6 bases). This CDR3 has 15 residues. Germline-derived CDR1 and CDR2 are SGHRS and YFSETQ. V shed 4 bases and J shed 0 bases, with 14 bases lying between them. The CDR3 is CASSTDRSDSYEQYF. The CDR3 DNA reads as TGCGCCAGCAGCACCGACAGGTCGGACTCCTACGAGCAGTACTTC.

This clonotype was picked up many times. This chain joins TRBV6-5 and TRBJ1-2; D ambiguous. Trimming removed 3 bases from V and 8 bases from J, with 16 bases in between. Germline V CDR1 and CDR2: MNHEY, SVGAGI. This CDR3 has 14 residues. CDR3 bases: TGTGCCAGCAGTTATTCCGGGCCAGGCTCCGGCTACACCTTC. Protein: CASSYSGPGSGYTF.

This clonotype was observed a single time. The chain is built from TRBV7-9 and TRBJ2-7; 12 bases line up with TRBD2. The V gene end was trimmed by 5 bases and the J gene end by 2 bases; junction bases not matched to a gene: 7. The CDR3 covers 16 residues. From germline, CDR1 is SEHNR and CDR2 FQNEAQ (reference sequence). CDR3 region: CASSTLLAGGAYEQYF. The CDR3 DNA follows: TGTGCCAGCAGCACGTTACTAGCGGGGGGAGCCTACGAGCAGTACTTC. Combining the CDR3 with reference TRBV7-9 and TRBJ2-7 gives the whole variable domain DTGVSQNPRHKITKRGQNVTFRCDPISEHNRLYWYRQTLGQGPEFLTYFQNEAQLEKSRLLSDRFSAERPKGSFSTLEIQRTEQGDSAMYLCASSTLLAGGAYEQYFGPGTRLTVT.

This clonotype was detected only a few times. The chain uses TRBV7-8 and TRBJ1-5; possible D gene TRBD1, 5 bases. The germline V gene encodes CDR1 SGHVS and CDR2 FQNEAQ. V lost 0 bases and J 7 bases, leaving 13 bases between the germline ends. The CDR3 is 15 amino acids. CDR3 DNA sequence: TGTGCCAGCAGCTTAGCCTGGGGCCCGGGACAGCCCCAGCATTTT. Amino acids: CASSLAWGPGQPQHF.

The V call is TRBV20-1, the J call TRBJ2-3, with 8 bases fitting TRBD2. The trim removed 1 base at V and 4 bases at J, leaving 4 bases unmatched. The CDR3 runs 14 residues. The germline V gene has CDR1 DFQATT and CDR2 SNEGSKA (reference sequence). The CDR3 spells CSARAGGRADTQYF. The CDR3 bases are TGCAGTGCTAGAGCGGGGGGGCGGGCAGATACGCAGTATTTT.

This clonotype was counted once. The chain combines TRBV7-3 with TRBJ2-1; D is perhaps TRBD1 or TRBD2 (6 bases each). There are 14 residues in the CDR3. Between the trimmed V and J ends, which lost 9 bases and 8 bases, there was a span of 20 bases. The germline CDR1 and CDR2 sequences are SGHTA and FQGTGA. DNA of the CDR3: TGTGCCAGTAGTTCGGGTGGGGGGCAAGATGAGCAGTTCTTC. Protein sequence: CASSSGGGQDEQFF.

This chain links TRBV5-4 with TRBJ2-7; D is perhaps TRBD1 (5 bases). In germline, CDR1 is SGHNT, CDR2 YYREEE (reference sequence). The CDR3 consists of 15 residues. V gave up 2 bases and J gave up 5 bases, with 17 bases separating them. In nucleotides, the CDR3 is TGTGCCAGCAGCTTCACAGGCGGACGGGTGGACGAGCAGTACTTC. Protein sequence: CASSFTGGRVDEQYF.

The chain has TRBV19 and TRBJ2-5, with D perhaps TRBD1 (5 bases). CDR3 length: 14 residues. Germline V gene data show CDR1 as LNHDA and CDR2 as SQIVND (reference sequence). V was shortened by 4 bases and J by 5 bases, with 14 bases between the two germline ends. CDR3 sequence reads: CASSTRRARETQYF. The CDR3 DNA reads as TGTGCCAGTAGTACCCGCAGGGCCCGGGAGACCCAGTACTTC.

The V gene is TRBV7-2, the J gene TRBJ1-3; possible D gene TRBD1, 6 bases. The CDR3 extends over 15 amino acids. Germline V gives CDR1 SGHTA, CDR2 FQGNSA. Trimming removed 5 bases at V and 2 bases at J, with 13 bases between. CDR3 in amino acids: CASSREGVAGNTIYF. The CDR3 bases are TGTGCCAGCAGCCGCGAGGGGGTTGCTGGAAACACCATATATTTT.

A note on this clonotype: A much bigger clone sits one base away, suggesting this may be a read error. The chain carries TRBV4-1 and TRBJ2-5; perhaps D is TRBD1 or TRBD2 (5 bases each). This CDR3 is built from 14 residues. Germline CDR1 is MGHRA and CDR2 is YSYEKL. V shed 4 bases and J shed 7 bases, with 16 bases lying between them. The CDR3 DNA follows: TGCGCCAGCAGCCGAGACGAGGGGAAGGGGACCCAGTACTTC. Translating it yields CASSRDEGKGTQYF.

This sequence joins TRBV7-2 and TRBJ2-7, with 7 bases identical to TRBD2. Unmatched junction bases numbered 6, after V lost 3 bases and J lost 7 bases. There are 13 residues in the CDR3. The germline V gene has CDR1 SGHTA and CDR2 FQGNSA. CDR3 sequence reads: CASSLRHGGEQYF. In DNA form, the CDR3 reads TGTGCCAGCAGCTTGCGACACGGGGGGGAGCAGTACTTC.

This clonotype was observed a single time. CDR3 bases: TGTGCCAGCAGTCAGACCTGGGACGTTTTCTTT. Its translation is CASSQTWDVFF. V is TRBV12-3 or TRBV12-4 and J is TRBJ1-1; D possibly corresponds to TRBD1 (5 bases). This CDR3 has 11 amino acids. V was cut by 5 bases and J by 13 bases, with 14 bases left in between.

This clonotype is medium-sized. V gene TRBV7-2 combines with J gene TRBJ1-6, with D perhaps TRBD1 (6 bases). The CDR3 covers 15 residues. The V gene's germline CDR1 is SGHTA and CDR2 FQGNSA. The germline V and J ends were trimmed by 5 bases and 8 bases, with 16 bases remaining between them. In DNA form, the CDR3 reads TGTGCCAGCAGCCTAGTCGGAACAGGGTATTCACCCCTCCACTTT. It specifies CASSLVGTGYSPLHF.

This clonotype was observed a few times. CDR3 sequence: CATSGGDRALYEQYF. The CDR3 nucleotides read TGTGCCACCAGTGGTGGGGACAGGGCCCTCTACGAGCAGTACTTC. The chain carries TRBV24-1 and TRBJ2-7, with 9 positions matching TRBD1. The length of the CDR3 is 15 residues. Germline CDR1 reads KGHDR; CDR2 reads SFDVKD. Losses at the gene ends were 5 bases for V and 3 bases for J; bases not matched to a gene: 7.

In its sample, this clonotype was seen many times. V usage is TRBV15 and J usage is TRBJ1-6; 7 bases fit TRBD1. Per germline, CDR1 LNHNV and CDR2 YYDKDF (reference sequence). V dropped 4 bases and J dropped 10; count of bases not matched to a gene: 10. This CDR3 has 15 residues. The CDR3 nucleotides read TGTGCCACCAGCACAGAAGACAGGGTTGACTCACCCCTCCACTTT. This codes for CATSTEDRVDSPLHF.

This clonotype was detected ten times or more. This chain joins TRBV20-1 and TRBJ2-5; D is tentatively TRBD1 or TRBD2 (5 bases each). The ends were cut back, 8 bases at V and 5 bases at J, with 15 bases in the middle. The germline V gene encodes CDR1 DFQATT and CDR2 SNEGSKA (reference sequence). This CDR3 is 12 amino acids long. The CDR3 DNA reads TGCAGTTTTTTTTGGGGACGGGAGACCCAGTACTTC. This gives the protein CSFFWGRETQYF.

As regards this clonotype: Without the conserved terminal phenylalanine or tryptophan, this CDR3 likely stems from a read error. V gene TRBV9 combines with J gene TRBJ1-5; D call uncertain. Per germline, CDR1 SGDLS and CDR2 YYNGEE. The germline V and J ends were trimmed by 0 bases and 0 bases, with 7 bases remaining between them. The length of the CDR3 is 15 residues. The CDR3 spells CASSVGSDSNQPQHL. The CDR3 region has the DNA TGTGCCAGCAGCGTAGGATCTGATAGCAATCAGCCCCAGCATCTT.

This clonotype was observed once. The rearrangement links TRBV24-1 to TRBJ2-7; D remains unclear. The J call could be wrong; TRBJ2-1 is a better fit for the DNA end. Per germline, CDR1 KGHDR and CDR2 SFDVKD. The CDR3 is 12 residues long. The CDR3, as DNA: TGTGCCAGCAGCTTAAGCGCCAATGAGCAGTTCTTC. Translated, it gives CASSLSANEQFF.

CDR3 region: CASRPGQGENSPLHF. CDR3 in DNA: TGTGCCAGCAGGCCGGGACAGGGCGAGAATTCACCCCTCCACTTT. The V and J genes are TRBV12-3 or TRBV12-4 and TRBJ1-6; 9 bases are a match to TRBD1. The V and J ends lost 6 bases and 7 bases, in that order; junction bases with no gene match: 7. The CDR3 contains 15 residues.

This clonotype appeared many times. The chain links TRBV20-1 to TRBJ1-2; no firm D call. CDR3 length equals 12 residues. Germline CDR1 reads DFQATT; CDR2 reads SNEGSKA (reference sequence). CDR3 DNA sequence: TGCATTCCCCTAGACGCTAACTATGGCTACACCTTC. Its translation: CIPLDANYGYTF.

The CDR3 is CASSQEGEREQYF. The DNA of the CDR3 is TGTGCCAGCAGCCAAGAAGGGGAGCGCGAGCAGTACTTC. The chain links TRBV4-2 to TRBJ2-7; TRBD1 or TRBD2 may be the D gene (5 bases each). This CDR3 is built from 13 residues. The V gene lost 0 bases and the J gene lost 6 bases, with 9 bases spanning the gap. Germline V lookup: CDR1 LGHNA, CDR2 YNFKEQ.

In DNA form, the CDR3 reads TGTGCCAGCAGCGTAGTGGGAGACACAAACTATGGCTACACCTTC. Translated: CASSVVGDTNYGYTF. The chain carries TRBV9 and TRBJ1-2; no clear D gene. Looked up from germline, CDR1 is SGDLS and CDR2 is YYNGEE. Trimming left V 0 bases short and J 2 bases short, with 11 bases between. The CDR3 length is 15 residues.

This clonotype was detected ten times or more. V usage is TRBV11-3 and J usage is TRBJ2-1; 12 positions match TRBD2. V lost 0 bases, J lost 9 bases, and 6 bases stayed unmatched. Per the germline V gene, CDR1 is SGHNT and CDR2 is YENEEA. This CDR3 is built from 16 residues. The DNA for the CDR3 is TGTGCCAGCAGCTTAGAGGCTAGCGGGGGGGCGAGTGAGCAGTTCTTC. Translating gives CASSLEASGGASEQFF.

The genes are TRBV7-9 and TRBJ1-1, with D uncertain. V gave up 4 bases and J gave up 7 bases, with 7 bases separating them. Germline V gene data show CDR1 as SEHNR and CDR2 as FQNEAQ (reference sequence). CDR3 length equals 11 residues. In nucleotides, the CDR3 is TGTGCCAGCAGCTCCCAGTTTGAAGCTTTCTTT. Protein product: CASSSQFEAFF.

This rearrangement joins TRBV20-1 to TRBJ2-7, with 9 bases fitting TRBD2. Germline V gene lookup returns CDR1 DFQATT and CDR2 SNEGSKA (reference sequence). The length of the CDR3 is 13 residues. The V gene end was trimmed by 6 bases and the J gene end by 6 bases; junction bases not matched to a gene: 9. The CDR3 sequence: CSAPTSGVSEQYF. CDR3 sequence (DNA): TGCAGTGCCCCGACTAGCGGAGTAAGCGAGCAGTACTTC.